A single sample is the source of the 32 T cell receptor beta chains below, sequenced in a study of metastatic and nonmetastatic thyroid tumors (dated by TCRdb to between 2020 and 2021). Library preparation used PCR. The listed sequencing device is Illumina HiSeq 4000. TCRdb passed the public sequencing reads through fastp at Q25 and MiXCR, retaining productive beta sequences. In this sample the table shows about 38,000 clones, 26% of which occur a single time. Clones ranked in the top ten supply 9.6% of the sample. No patient had received any treatment before thyroid surgery. Sequenced: blood. The receptors were gathered from a female donor with papillary thyroid cancer or a benign thyroid nodule (not recorded which). Some clones in this sample may be carry-over from other donors' samples.

The chain links TRBV24-1 to TRBJ1-1, with TRBD1 matching 8 bases. This CDR3 spans 15 amino acids. CDR1 and CDR2 from the germline V gene are KGHDR and SFDVKD. The J segment lost 1 base and the V segment lost 4 bases, leaving 4 bases of the junction unmatched. The CDR3 DNA follows: TGTGCCACCAGTGAAGGACAGGGCGGGAACACTGAAGCTTTCTTT. Translating it yields CATSEGQGGNTEAFF.

With regard to this clone: The junction shows a germline mismatch at one end, possibly a read error. The chain is built from TRBV5-5 and TRBJ1-4, with a tentative D call TRBD1 (5 bases). Germline lookup yields CDR1 SGHKS and CDR2 YYEKEE (reference sequence). The CDR3 contains 16 residues. The CDR3 spells CASSLGGAGANEKLFF. The DNA for the CDR3 is TGTGCCAGCAGCTTGGGCGGGGCGGGAGCTAACGAAAAACTGTTTTTT.

This clone has ten or more counts. The chain combines TRBV9 with TRBJ1-6; possibly TRBD1 for D (6 bases). Trimming removed 1 base at V and 0 bases at J, with 8 bases between. Germline lookup yields CDR1 SGDLS and CDR2 YYNGEE. The CDR3 is 16 amino acids. Here the CDR3 reads CASSVTGNSYNSPLHF. Written as DNA, the CDR3 is TGTGCCAGCAGCGTAACAGGGAACTCCTATAATTCACCCCTCCACTTT.

By frequency in the sample, this clone is medium-sized. The chain employs TRBV6-1 and TRBJ2-2; 7 nucleotides agree with TRBD1. The CDR3 loop spans 14 amino acids. CDR1 and CDR2 from the germline V gene are MNHNS and SASEGT. V was pared by 7 bases and J by 1 base, with 3 bases of the junction left unmatched. This CDR3 reads CASTWTGNTGELFF. Here the CDR3 DNA reads TGTGCCAGCACCTGGACAGGGAACACCGGGGAGCTGTTTTTT.

This clone was recorded at least ten times. The chain joins TRBV6-1 to TRBJ2-1; 8 nucleotides align to TRBD2. CDR1 and CDR2 (germline): MNHNS, SASEGT. CDR3 size: 14 residues. The ends lost 6 bases at V and 7 bases at J; junction bases unmatched: 8. The DNA of the CDR3 is TGTGCCAGCAGCGCCGGGGGGGGGGGGAATGAGCAGTTCTTC. Protein: CASSAGGGGNEQFF.

The genes are TRBV5-6 and TRBJ1-1; 7 bases are a match to TRBD1. Per the germline V gene, CDR1 is SGHDT and CDR2 is YYEEEE. The CDR3 contains 14 residues. The trim removed 4 bases at V and 10 bases at J, leaving 13 bases unmatched. The CDR3 reads CASSLTGPPGGAFF. The CDR3 nucleotides read TGTGCCAGCAGCCTGACAGGGCCCCCCGGCGGAGCTTTCTTT.

There are a few counts of this clone. CDR3 sequence (DNA): TGTGCCAGCAGTCCGGGACAGTCTAATGAAAAACTGTTTTTT. Translating it yields CASSPGQSNEKLFF. The rearrangement joins TRBV27 to TRBJ1-4; 7 nucleotides line up with TRBD1. CDR1 and CDR2 from the germline V gene are MNHEY and SMNVEV (reference sequence). This CDR3 region has 14 residues. The V and J ends lost 5 bases and 3 bases, in that order; junction bases with no gene match: 3.

The rearrangement joins TRBV11-2 to TRBJ2-2; 14 positions agree with TRBD2. The CDR3 length is 17 residues. Germline-derived CDR1 and CDR2 are SGHAT and FQNNGV. V dropped 4 bases and J dropped 7; count of bases not matched to a gene: 8. For the CDR3, the DNA is TGTGCCAGCAGCTCACAGACTAGCGGGAGGGCGAGCGGGGAGCTGTTTTTT. Its protein product is CASSSQTSGRASGELFF.

This clone came up many times. The chain joins TRBV9 to TRBJ1-2; 7 nucleotides line up with TRBD1. V shed 5 bases, J shed 5 bases, and the junction held 15 bases outside the gene matches. From germline, CDR1 is SGDLS and CDR2 YYNGEE. CDR3 length: 16 residues. For the CDR3, the DNA is TGTGCCAGCAGGGGGGAGGGGGCAGGGTTTCGGTATGGCTACACCTTC. Its protein is CASRGEGAGFRYGYTF.

About this clone: At one end, the junction sequence differs from germline, possibly due to a read error. V is TRBV15 and J is TRBJ1-5, with D hard to call. Germline V CDR1 and CDR2: LNHNV, YYDKDF (reference sequence). The CDR3 spans 16 residues. The CDR3 nucleotides are TGTGTCACCAGCAGCAGACATGATAATAGCAATCAGCCCCAGCATTTT. It yields the protein CVTSSRHDNSNQPQHF.

This clone was seen many times. This sequence joins TRBV12-3 or TRBV12-4 and TRBJ1-4; D unclear. This CDR3 has 14 residues. V dropped 6 bases and J dropped 4 bases, with 12 bases sitting between them. The CDR3 here is CASSEGVGNEKLFF. The CDR3 DNA reads TGTGCCAGCAGCGAGGGAGTGGGTAATGAAAAACTGTTTTTT.

This clone was observed a single time. The chain joins TRBV20-1 to TRBJ2-5, with 7 nucleotides matching TRBD2. Trimming at V came to 8 bases and at J to 7 bases, leaving 10 bases not matched to a gene. Germline V gene sequence: CDR1 DFQATT, CDR2 SNEGSKA (reference sequence). This CDR3 is built from 12 residues. This CDR3 is CSSTEGGVTQYF. CDR3 DNA: TGCAGTTCTACGGAGGGAGGGGTGACCCAGTACTTC.

This clone was detected many times. The chain joins TRBV11-2 to TRBJ2-3; 12 bases align to TRBD2. Germline CDR1 reads SGHAT; CDR2 reads FQNNGV. V was pared by 1 base and J by 6 bases, with 5 bases of the junction left unmatched. This CDR3 comprises 16 residues. The CDR3 loop is CASSLGTSGAGDTQYF. CDR3 sequence (DNA): TGTGCCAGCAGCTTAGGGACTAGCGGGGCCGGGGATACGCAGTATTTT.

V is TRBV2 and J is TRBJ1-4; D ambiguous. Trimming removed 6 bases at V and 6 bases at J, with 14 bases between. Germline V gene sequence: CDR1 SNHLY, CDR2 FYNNEI. CDR3 size: 14 residues. The DNA of the CDR3 is TGTGCCAGCAGACGATCGGGAGCGGATGAAAAACTGTTTTTT. This sequence encodes CASRRSGADEKLFF.

V and J are TRBV4-3 and TRBJ2-6, with no clear D. The V end was cut by 0 bases, the J end by 0 bases, with 6 bases between. Germline CDR1 reads LGHNA; CDR2 reads YSLEER. The CDR3 covers 16 residues. Written as DNA, the CDR3 is TGCGCCAGCAGCCAAGATCCCTACTCTGGGGCCAACGTCCTGACTTTC. Protein product: CASSQDPYSGANVLTF.

The rearrangement joins TRBV24-1 to TRBJ2-7; 7 nucleotides match TRBD1. Germline lookup yields CDR1 KGHDR and CDR2 SFDVKD. CDR3 length: 15 residues. V lost 11 bases to trimming and J lost 0 bases; unmatched junction nucleotides: 12. The CDR3 DNA is TGTGCCAGCAGACCACAGGGGCGCAGCTCCTACGAGCAGTACTTC. Its protein product is CASRPQGRSSYEQYF.

This chain joins TRBV5-1 and TRBJ2-1; a weak D match, TRBD2 (5 bases). Germline V gene lookup returns CDR1 SGHRS and CDR2 YFSETQ. V dropped 1 base and J dropped 6 bases, with 14 bases sitting between them. This CDR3 has 15 amino acids. The CDR3 DNA reads TGCGCCAGCAGCTTGTTAGGGAGCTCAGCCAATGAGCAGTTCTTC. Translation gives CASSLLGSSANEQFF.

This clone was seen at least ten times. Other DNA variants within this sample encode the same CDR3. The gene calls are TRBV7-9 and TRBJ2-3; no firm D call. The CDR3 is made up of 13 amino acids. V was trimmed by 8 bases and J by 4 bases, leaving 13 bases between them. The V gene's germline CDR1 is SEHNR and CDR2 FQNEAQ (reference sequence). CDR3 coding DNA: TGTGCCAGCGGAGAAGGGATCGCAGATACGCAGTATTTT. Translated, it gives CASGEGIADTQYF.

The chain recombines TRBV4-3 with TRBJ2-2; tentative D call: TRBD1 (7 bases). The CDR3 extends over 15 amino acids. V was clipped by 1 base and J by 4 bases, with 10 bases between them. The germline V gene encodes CDR1 LGHNA and CDR2 YSLEER. CDR3 in DNA: TGCGCCAGCAGCCAAGGCCAGGGGGGCACCGGGGAGCTGTTTTTT. Residues: CASSQGQGGTGELFF.

This clone was seen at least ten times. This chain uses TRBV20-1 with TRBJ1-1; D unresolved. The germline V gene has CDR1 DFQATT and CDR2 SNEGSKA (reference sequence). The V end lost 0 bases, the J end lost 2 bases, and 7 bases lay between the germline ends. CDR3 length: 13 amino acids. The CDR3 here is CSARDQPNTEAFF. The CDR3, as DNA: TGCAGTGCTAGAGATCAGCCCAACACTGAAGCTTTCTTT.

This clone was counted many times. The chain carries TRBV12-5 and TRBJ2-1; D is unclear. Germline-derived CDR1 and CDR2 are LGHNT and FRNRAP. The ends were cut back, 3 bases at V and 6 bases at J, with 3 bases in the middle. The CDR3 is made up of 11 amino acids. Here the CDR3 DNA reads TGTGCTAGTGGTTTTGGCAATGAGCAGTTCTTC. This encodes CASGFGNEQFF.

The CDR3 here is CSARGRGVSYNEQFF. The CDR3 region has the DNA TGCAGTGCTAGAGGTCGGGGGGTTTCCTACAATGAGCAGTTCTTC. The rearrangement links TRBV20-1 to TRBJ2-1; TRBD2 matches at 7 bases. CDR3 length: 15 residues. CDR1 and CDR2 (germline): DFQATT, SNEGSKA (reference sequence). Trimming at V came to 1 base and at J to 1 base, leaving 4 bases not matched to a gene.

This clone was counted many times. The rearrangement joins TRBV7-8 to TRBJ2-4, with 12 bases lining up with TRBD1. J lost 3 bases, V lost 1 base, and 13 bases had no gene match. The length of the CDR3 is 20 residues. CDR1 and CDR2 (germline): SGHVS, FQNEAQ. The CDR3: CASSLVLGQGAGSLKNIQYF. The CDR3 coding sequence is TGTGCCAGCAGCTTAGTGCTGGGACAGGGGGCTGGATCACTCAAAAACATTCAGTACTTC.

This clone ranks as medium-sized. J is TRBJ2-7 and V is TRBV28, with 8 bases identical to TRBD2. CDR3 length: 14 amino acids. Germline-derived CDR1 and CDR2 are MDHEN and SYDVKM. Trimming at V came to 8 bases and at J to 5 bases, leaving 11 bases not matched to a gene. Here the CDR3 reads CASFGTSGSHEQYF. The CDR3 bases are TGTGCCAGCTTCGGTACCAGCGGGAGCCACGAGCAGTACTTC. Full variable domain (missing parts from reference TRBV28 and TRBJ2-7): DVKVTQSSRYLVKRTGEKVFLECVQDMDHENMFWYRQDPGLGLRLIYFSYDVKMKEKGDIPEGYSVSREKKERFSLILESASTNQTSMYLCASFGTSGSHEQYFGPGTRLTVT.

This clone has ten or more counts. The J gene is TRBJ2-3, the V gene TRBV7-3; perhaps TRBD2 as D (6 bases). Germline-derived CDR1 and CDR2 are SGHTA and FQGTGA. The length of the CDR3 is 16 residues. V was clipped by 4 bases and J by 4 bases, with 18 bases between them. In nucleotides, the CDR3 is TGTGCCAGCAGCTCCCAGGCGGGGCCTGGCGCAGATACGCAGTATTTT. Translating gives CASSSQAGPGADTQYF.

The rearrangement links TRBV28 to TRBJ1-2; no clear D. CDR3 size: 13 residues. Trimming removed 2 bases from V and 4 bases from J, with 8 bases in between. From germline, CDR1 is MDHEN and CDR2 SYDVKM. Here the CDR3 DNA reads TGTGCCAGCAGTTTAGTCTCTCCCTATGGCTACACCTTC. Translation: CASSLVSPYGYTF.

This clone was seen many times. The CDR3 DNA reads TGCAGTGCTAGAGATCAGGGCGCCCCGGTGAATGAGCAGTTCTTC. Residues: CSARDQGAPVNEQFF. V gene TRBV20-1 combines with J gene TRBJ2-1, with D perhaps TRBD1 (5 bases). The CDR3 is made up of 15 amino acids. With 0 bases removed from V and 7 bases from J, the gap between germline ends came to 16 bases. Germline V gene data show CDR1 as DFQATT and CDR2 as SNEGSKA (reference sequence).

The rearrangement links TRBV20-1 to TRBJ2-3; D is unresolved. Trimming took 0 bases from V and 1 from J, leaving 14 bases between them. The germline V gene encodes CDR1 DFQATT and CDR2 SNEGSKA (reference sequence). There are 16 residues in the CDR3. The CDR3 bases are TGCAGTGCTAGAGATCTTTCGGGCGAGGGCACAGATACGCAGTATTTT. Encoded protein: CSARDLSGEGTDTQYF.

The V and J genes are TRBV11-2 and TRBJ1-1, with a tentative D call TRBD1 (5 bases). This CDR3 region has 13 residues. V was shortened by 3 bases and J by 6 bases, with 11 bases between the two germline ends. The V gene's germline CDR1 is SGHAT and CDR2 FQNNGV. The CDR3 reads CASSLFGGAEAFF. Here the CDR3 DNA reads TGTGCCAGCAGCTTGTTTGGGGGGGCTGAAGCTTTCTTT. Full variable domain (missing parts from reference TRBV11-2 and TRBJ1-1): EAGVAQSPRYKIIEKRQSVAFWCNPISGHATLYWYQQILGQGPKLLIQFQNNGVVDDSQLPKDRFSAERLKGVDSTLKIQPAKLEDSAVYLCASSLFGGAEAFFGQGTRLTVV.

This clone was detected only a few times. V and J are TRBV6-1 and TRBJ1-2; 7 positions agree with TRBD1. Germline loops: CDR1 MNHNS, CDR2 SASEGT. V trimming: 3 bases; J trimming: 4 bases; junction bases outside the gene matches: 11. This CDR3 has 16 residues. CDR3 DNA: TGTGCCAGCAGTGACCCCCCCCAACAGGGGAGCTATGGCTACACCTTC. Protein sequence: CASSDPPQQGSYGYTF.

V usage is TRBV27 and J usage is TRBJ1-5, with D unresolved. The germline V gene has CDR1 MNHEY and CDR2 SMNVEV (reference sequence). The CDR3 extends over 16 amino acids. The V end lost 5 bases, the J end lost 10 bases, and 24 bases lay between the germline ends. The CDR3 coding sequence is TGTGCCAGCAGTCCACACTATGACCCGGTATGTCATCCCCAGCATTTT. It specifies CASSPHYDPVCHPQHF.

This clone was observed a few times. This rearrangement joins TRBV24-1 to TRBJ2-3; D gene unclear. The CDR3 sequence is 14 residues long. Germline V CDR1 and CDR2: KGHDR, SFDVKD. V was clipped by 4 bases and J by 2 bases, with 9 bases between them. CDR3 DNA sequence: TGTGCCACCAGTGACCCGTCATACACAGATACGCAGTATTTT. It is translated as CATSDPSYTDTQYF.